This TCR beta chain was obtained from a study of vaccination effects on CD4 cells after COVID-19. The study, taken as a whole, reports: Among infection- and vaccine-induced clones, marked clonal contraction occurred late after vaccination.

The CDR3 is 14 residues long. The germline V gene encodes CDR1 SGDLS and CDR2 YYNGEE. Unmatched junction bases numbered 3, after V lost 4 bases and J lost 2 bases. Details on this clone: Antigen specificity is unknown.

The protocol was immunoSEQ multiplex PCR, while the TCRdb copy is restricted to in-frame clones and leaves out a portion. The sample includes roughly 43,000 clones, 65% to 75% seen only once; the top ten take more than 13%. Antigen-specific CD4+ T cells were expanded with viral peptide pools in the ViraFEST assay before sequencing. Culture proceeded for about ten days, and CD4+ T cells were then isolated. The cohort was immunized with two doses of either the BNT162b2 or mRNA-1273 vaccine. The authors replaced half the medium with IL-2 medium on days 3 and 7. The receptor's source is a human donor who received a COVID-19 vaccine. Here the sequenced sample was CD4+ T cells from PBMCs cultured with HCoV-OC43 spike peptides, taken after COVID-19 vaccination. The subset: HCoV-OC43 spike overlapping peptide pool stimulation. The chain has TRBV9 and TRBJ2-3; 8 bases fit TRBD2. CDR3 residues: CASSLLAATDTQYF. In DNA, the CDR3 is TGTGCCAGCAGCTTACTAGCGGCCACAGATACGCAGTATTTT.